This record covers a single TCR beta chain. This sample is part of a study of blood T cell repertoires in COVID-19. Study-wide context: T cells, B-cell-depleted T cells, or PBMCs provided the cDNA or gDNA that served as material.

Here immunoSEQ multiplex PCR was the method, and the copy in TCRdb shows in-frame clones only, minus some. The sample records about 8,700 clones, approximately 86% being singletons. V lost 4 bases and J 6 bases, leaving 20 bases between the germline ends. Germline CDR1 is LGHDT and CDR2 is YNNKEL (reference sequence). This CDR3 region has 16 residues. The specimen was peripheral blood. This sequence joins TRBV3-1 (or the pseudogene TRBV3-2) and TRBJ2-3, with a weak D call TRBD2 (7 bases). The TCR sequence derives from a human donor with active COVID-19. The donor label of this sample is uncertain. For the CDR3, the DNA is TGTGCCAGCAGCCTCTCGTTGGGGGGGGGCGCGGATACGCAGTATTTT. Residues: CASSLSLGGGADTQYF.